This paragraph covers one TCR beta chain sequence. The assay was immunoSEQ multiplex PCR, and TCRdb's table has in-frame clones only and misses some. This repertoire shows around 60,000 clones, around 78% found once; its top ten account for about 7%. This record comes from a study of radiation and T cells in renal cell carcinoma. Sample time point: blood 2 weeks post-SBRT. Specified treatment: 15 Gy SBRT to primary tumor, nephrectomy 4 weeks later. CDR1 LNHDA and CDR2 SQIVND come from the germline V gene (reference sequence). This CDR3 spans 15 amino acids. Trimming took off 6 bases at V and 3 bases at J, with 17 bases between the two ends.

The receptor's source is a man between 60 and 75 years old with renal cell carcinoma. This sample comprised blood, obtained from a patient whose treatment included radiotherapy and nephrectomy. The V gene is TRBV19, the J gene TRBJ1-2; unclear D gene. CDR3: CASSSAGSDYYGYTF. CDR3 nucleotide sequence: TGTGCCAGTAGCAGCGCTGGGTCAGATTACTATGGCTACACCTTC.